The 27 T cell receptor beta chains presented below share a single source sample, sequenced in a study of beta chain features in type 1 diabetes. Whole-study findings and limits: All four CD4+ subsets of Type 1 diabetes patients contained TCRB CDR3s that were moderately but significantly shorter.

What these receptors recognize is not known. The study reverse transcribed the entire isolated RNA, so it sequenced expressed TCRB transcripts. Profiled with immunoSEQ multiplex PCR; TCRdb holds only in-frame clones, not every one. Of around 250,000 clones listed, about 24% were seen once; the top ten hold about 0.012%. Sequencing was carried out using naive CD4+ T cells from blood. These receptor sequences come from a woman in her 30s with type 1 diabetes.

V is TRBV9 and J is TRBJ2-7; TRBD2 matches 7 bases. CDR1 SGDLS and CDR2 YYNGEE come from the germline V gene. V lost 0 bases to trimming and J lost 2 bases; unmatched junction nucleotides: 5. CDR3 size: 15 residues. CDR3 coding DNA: TGTGCCAGCAGCGTAGGGGTTGGGAGGGCCTACGAGCAGTACTTC. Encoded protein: CASSVGVGRAYEQYF.

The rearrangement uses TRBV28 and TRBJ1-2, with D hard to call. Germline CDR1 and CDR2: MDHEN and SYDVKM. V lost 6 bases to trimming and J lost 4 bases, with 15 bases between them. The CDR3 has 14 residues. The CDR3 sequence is CASSLDGLLYGYTF. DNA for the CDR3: TGTGCCAGCAGCCTAGACGGACTCCTCTATGGCTACACCTTC.

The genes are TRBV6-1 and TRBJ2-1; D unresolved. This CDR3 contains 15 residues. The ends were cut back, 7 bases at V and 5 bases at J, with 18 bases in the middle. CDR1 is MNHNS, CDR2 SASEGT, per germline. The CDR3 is CASNYFLRPDNEQFF. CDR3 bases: TGTGCCAGCAACTACTTCCTGAGACCAGACAATGAGCAGTTCTTC.

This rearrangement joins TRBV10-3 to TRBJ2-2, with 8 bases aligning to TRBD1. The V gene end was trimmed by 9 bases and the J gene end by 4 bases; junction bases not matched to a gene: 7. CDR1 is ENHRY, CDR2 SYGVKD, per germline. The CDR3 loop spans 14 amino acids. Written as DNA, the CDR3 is TGTGCCATGAAAGGACAGGGTTCCACCGGGGAGCTGTTTTTT. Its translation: CAMKGQGSTGELFF.

CDR3 in amino acids: CASRARYQETQYF. The CDR3, as DNA: TGCGCCAGCAGGGCCCGTTACCAAGAGACCCAGTACTTC. The V gene is TRBV23-1, the J gene TRBJ2-5; D unresolved. TRBV23-1 falls under the ORF class, with uncertain function. Trimming left V 6 bases short and J 0 bases short, with 8 bases between. This CDR3 has 13 amino acids.

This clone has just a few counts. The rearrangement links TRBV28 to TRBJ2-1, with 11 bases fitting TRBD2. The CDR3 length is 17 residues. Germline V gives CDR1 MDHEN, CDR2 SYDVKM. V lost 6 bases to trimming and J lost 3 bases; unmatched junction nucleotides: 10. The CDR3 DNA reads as TGTGCCAGCAGGGTCGATAAGGGGACTAGCGGCTACAATGAGCAGTTCTTC. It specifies CASRVDKGTSGYNEQFF.

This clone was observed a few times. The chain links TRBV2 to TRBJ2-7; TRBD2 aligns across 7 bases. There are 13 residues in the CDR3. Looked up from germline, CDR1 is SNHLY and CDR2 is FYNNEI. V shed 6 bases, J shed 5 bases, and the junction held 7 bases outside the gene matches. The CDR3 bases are TGTGCCAGCAGCGGACTAGTCCCCAACGAGCAGTACTTC. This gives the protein CASSGLVPNEQYF. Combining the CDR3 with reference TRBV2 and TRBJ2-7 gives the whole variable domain EPEVTQTPSHQVTQMGQEVILRCVPISNHLYFYWYRQILGQKVEFLVSFYNNEISEKSEIFDDQFSVERPDGSNFTLKIRSTKLEDSAMYFCASSGLVPNEQYFGPGTRLTVT.

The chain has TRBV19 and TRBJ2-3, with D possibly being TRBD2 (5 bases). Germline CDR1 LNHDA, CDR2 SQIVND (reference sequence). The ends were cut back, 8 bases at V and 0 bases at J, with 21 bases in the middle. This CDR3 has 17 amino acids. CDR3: CASGSVSGISSTDTQYF. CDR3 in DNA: TGTGCCAGTGGGTCGGTAAGCGGCATATCTAGCACAGATACGCAGTATTTT.

Here the CDR3 reads CASSIRQLNYGYTF. As DNA, the CDR3 is TGTGCCAGTAGTATCCGACAGCTCAACTATGGCTACACCTTC. This chain connects TRBV19 to TRBJ1-2, with D maybe TRBD1 (5 bases). The CDR3 totals 14 residues. Trimming stripped 3 bases from V and 2 bases from J, with 10 bases between. CDR1 LNHDA and CDR2 SQIVND come from the germline V gene (reference sequence).

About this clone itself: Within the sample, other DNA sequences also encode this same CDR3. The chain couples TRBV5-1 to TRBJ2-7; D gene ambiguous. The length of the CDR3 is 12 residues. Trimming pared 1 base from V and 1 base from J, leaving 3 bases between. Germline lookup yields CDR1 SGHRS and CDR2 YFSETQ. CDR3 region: CASSLTSYEQYF. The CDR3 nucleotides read TGCGCCAGCAGCTTGACATCCTACGAGCAGTACTTC.

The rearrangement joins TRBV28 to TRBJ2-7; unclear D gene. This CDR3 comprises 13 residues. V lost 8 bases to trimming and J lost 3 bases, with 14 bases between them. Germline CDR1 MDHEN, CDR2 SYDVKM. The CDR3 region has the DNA TGTGCCAGCGCTGAGCCCCGCCGCTACGAGCAGTACTTC. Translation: CASAEPRRYEQYF.

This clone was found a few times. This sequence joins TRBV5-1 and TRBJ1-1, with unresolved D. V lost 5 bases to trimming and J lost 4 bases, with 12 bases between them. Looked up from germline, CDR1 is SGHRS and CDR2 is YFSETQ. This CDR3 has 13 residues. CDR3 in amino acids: CASSSQAGTEAFF. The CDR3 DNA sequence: TGCGCCAGCAGTTCCCAGGCGGGCACTGAAGCTTTCTTT.

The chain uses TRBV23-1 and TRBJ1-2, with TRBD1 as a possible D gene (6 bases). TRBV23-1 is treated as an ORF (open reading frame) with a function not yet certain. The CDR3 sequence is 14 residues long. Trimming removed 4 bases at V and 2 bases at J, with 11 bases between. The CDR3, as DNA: TGCGCCAGCAGTCCCCGGACAGCAAACTATGGCTACACCTTC. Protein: CASSPRTANYGYTF.

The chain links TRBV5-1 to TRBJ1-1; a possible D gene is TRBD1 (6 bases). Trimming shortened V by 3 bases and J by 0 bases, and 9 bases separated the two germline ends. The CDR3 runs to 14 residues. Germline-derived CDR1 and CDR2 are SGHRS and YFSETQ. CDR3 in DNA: TGCGCCAGCAGCTCGCAGGGGATGAACACTGAAGCTTTCTTT. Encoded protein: CASSSQGMNTEAFF. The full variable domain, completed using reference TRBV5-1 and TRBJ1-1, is KAGVTQTPRYLIKTRGQQVTLSCSPISGHRSVSWYQQTPGQGLQFLFEYFSETQRNKGNFPGRFSGRQFSNSRSEMNVSTLELGDSALYLCASSSQGMNTEAFFGQGTRLTVV.

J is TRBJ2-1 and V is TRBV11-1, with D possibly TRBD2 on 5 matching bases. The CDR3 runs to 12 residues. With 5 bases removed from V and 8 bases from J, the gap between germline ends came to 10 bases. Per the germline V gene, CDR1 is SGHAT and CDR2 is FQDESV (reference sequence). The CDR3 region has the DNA TGTGCCAGCAGCCCGAGGGTTTATGAGCAGTTCTTC. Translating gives CASSPRVYEQFF. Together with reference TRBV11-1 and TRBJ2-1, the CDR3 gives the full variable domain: EAEVAQSPRYKITEKSQAVAFWCDPISGHATLYWYRQILGQGPELLVQFQDESVVDDSQLPKDRFSAERLKGVDSTLKIQPAELGDSAMYLCASSPRVYEQFFGPGTRLTVL.

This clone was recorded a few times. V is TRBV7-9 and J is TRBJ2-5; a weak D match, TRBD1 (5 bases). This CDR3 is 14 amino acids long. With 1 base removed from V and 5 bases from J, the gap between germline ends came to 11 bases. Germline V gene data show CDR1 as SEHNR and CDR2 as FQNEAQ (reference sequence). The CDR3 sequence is CASSLGSRVETQYF. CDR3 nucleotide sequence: TGTGCCAGCAGCTTAGGCAGCAGGGTTGAGACCCAGTACTTC.

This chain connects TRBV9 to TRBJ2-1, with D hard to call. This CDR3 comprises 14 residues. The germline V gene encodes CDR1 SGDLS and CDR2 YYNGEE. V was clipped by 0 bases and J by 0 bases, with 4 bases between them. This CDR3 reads CASSVVSSYNEQFF. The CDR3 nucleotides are TGTGCCAGCAGCGTAGTGAGCTCCTACAATGAGCAGTTCTTC. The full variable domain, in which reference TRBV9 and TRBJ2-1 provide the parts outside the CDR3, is DSGVTQTPKHLITATGQRVTLRCSPRSGDLSVYWYQQSLDQGLQFLIQYYNGEERAKGNILERFSAQQFPDLHSELNLSSLELGDSALYFCASSVVSSYNEQFFGPGTRLTVL.

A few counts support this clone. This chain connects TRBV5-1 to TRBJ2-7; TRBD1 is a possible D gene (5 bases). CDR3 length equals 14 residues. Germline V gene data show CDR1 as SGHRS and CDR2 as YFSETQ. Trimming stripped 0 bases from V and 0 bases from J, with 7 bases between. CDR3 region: CASSLEGNSYEQYF. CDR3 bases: TGCGCCAGCAGCTTGGAGGGGAACTCCTACGAGCAGTACTTC. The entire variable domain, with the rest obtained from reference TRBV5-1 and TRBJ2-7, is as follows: KAGVTQTPRYLIKTRGQQVTLSCSPISGHRSVSWYQQTPGQGLQFLFEYFSETQRNKGNFPGRFSGRQFSNSRSEMNVSTLELGDSALYLCASSLEGNSYEQYFGPGTRLTVT.

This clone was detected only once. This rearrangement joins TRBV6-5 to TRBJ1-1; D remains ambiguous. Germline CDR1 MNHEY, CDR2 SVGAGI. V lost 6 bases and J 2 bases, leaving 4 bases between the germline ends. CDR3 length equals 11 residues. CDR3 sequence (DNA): TGTGCCAGCAGGGGCAACACTGAAGCTTTCTTT. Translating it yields CASRGNTEAFF.

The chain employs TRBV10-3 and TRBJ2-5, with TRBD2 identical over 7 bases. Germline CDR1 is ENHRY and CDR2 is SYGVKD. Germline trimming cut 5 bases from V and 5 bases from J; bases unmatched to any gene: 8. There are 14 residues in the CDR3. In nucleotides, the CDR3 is TGTGCCATCAGTACCCTCGCCGGGAGGGAGACCCAGTACTTC. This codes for CAISTLAGRETQYF.

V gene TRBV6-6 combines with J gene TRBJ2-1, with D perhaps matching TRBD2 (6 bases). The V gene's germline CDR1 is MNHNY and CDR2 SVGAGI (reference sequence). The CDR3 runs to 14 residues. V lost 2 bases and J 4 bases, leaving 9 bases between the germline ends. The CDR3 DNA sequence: TGTGCCAGCAGTTACGGGACTCCATACAATGAGCAGTTCTTC. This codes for CASSYGTPYNEQFF.

The CDR3 loop reads CASGEGDTLSYEQYF. In DNA, the CDR3 is TGTGCCAGCGGGGAAGGGGATACTCTATCCTACGAGCAGTACTTC. This sequence joins TRBV9 and TRBJ2-7, with D perhaps TRBD1 (5 bases). V lost 7 bases and J lost 1, with 18 bases in between. Germline V gene data show CDR1 as SGDLS and CDR2 as YYNGEE. The CDR3 is 15 amino acids. Full variable domain (remainder filled in from reference TRBV9 and TRBJ2-7): DSGVTQTPKHLITATGQRVTLRCSPRSGDLSVYWYQQSLDQGLQFLIQYYNGEERAKGNILERFSAQQFPDLHSELNLSSLELGDSALYFCASGEGDTLSYEQYFGPGTRLTVT.

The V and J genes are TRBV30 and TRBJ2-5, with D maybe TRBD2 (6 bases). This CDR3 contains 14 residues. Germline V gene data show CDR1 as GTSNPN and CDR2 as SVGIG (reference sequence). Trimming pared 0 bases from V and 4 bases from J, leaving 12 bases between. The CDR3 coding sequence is TGTGCCTGGAGTGTGAGCGGGTTGGGAGAGACCCAGTACTTC. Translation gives CAWSVSGLGETQYF.

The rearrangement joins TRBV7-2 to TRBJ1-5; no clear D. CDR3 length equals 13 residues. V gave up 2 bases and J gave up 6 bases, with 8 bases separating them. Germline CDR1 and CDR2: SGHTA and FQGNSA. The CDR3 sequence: CASSLLIAQPQHF. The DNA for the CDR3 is TGTGCCAGCAGCTTATTAATAGCTCAGCCCCAGCATTTT.

The CDR3 spells CASSMVQGWSFF. CDR3 nucleotide sequence: TGTGCCAGTAGTATGGTCCAGGGATGGTCTTTCTTT. The chain recombines TRBV19 with TRBJ1-1; perhaps TRBD1 as D (5 bases). CDR3 size: 12 residues. Germline assignment: CDR1 LNHDA and CDR2 SQIVND (reference sequence). The germline V and J ends were trimmed by 3 bases and 12 bases, with 14 bases remaining between them.

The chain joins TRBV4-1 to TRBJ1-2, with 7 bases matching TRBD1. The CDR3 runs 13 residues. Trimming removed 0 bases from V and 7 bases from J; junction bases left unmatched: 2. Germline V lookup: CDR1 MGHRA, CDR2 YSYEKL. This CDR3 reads CASSQDWDSGYTF. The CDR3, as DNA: TGCGCCAGCAGCCAAGATTGGGACAGTGGCTACACCTTC.

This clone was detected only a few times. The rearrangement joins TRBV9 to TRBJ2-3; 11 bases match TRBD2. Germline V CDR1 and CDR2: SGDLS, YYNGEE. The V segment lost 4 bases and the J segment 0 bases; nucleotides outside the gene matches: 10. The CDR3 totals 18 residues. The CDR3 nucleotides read TGTGCCAGCAGCCACGGGACTAGCGGACAACCTAGCACAGATACGCAGTATTTT. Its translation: CASSHGTSGQPSTDTQYF.